The 14 T cell receptor beta chains in this list originate from one sample, sequenced in a study of siplizumab effects on memory and regulatory T cells (dated by TCRdb to between 2019 and 2020). The library came from the immunoSEQ multiplex PCR assay. The source is immuneACCESS, and TCRdb retained only in-frame sequences with V and J called. Part of the clones is not carried over; for the studies checked, unresolved V genes explain less than half of this, and the remainder is unexplained. The table for this sample lists around 83,000 clones; 75% to 90% of them were counted only once. The ten most abundant clones make up 15% of the sample. Sequencing used CD4+ T cells sorted from blood. Receptor source: a human donor in good health.

The chain has TRBV19 and TRBJ2-2, with unresolved D. Between the trimmed V and J ends, which lost 4 bases and 4 bases, there was a span of 7 bases. In germline, CDR1 is LNHDA, CDR2 SQIVND (reference sequence). The CDR3 runs 13 residues. This CDR3 reads CASSRLITGELFF. Written as DNA, the CDR3 is TGTGCCAGTAGTAGACTTATCACCGGGGAGCTGTTTTTT.

Written as DNA, the CDR3 is TGTGCCAGCATTAACAGGGGGCTGGACGAGCAGTACTTC. Protein: CASINRGLDEQYF. The gene calls are TRBV6-6 and TRBJ2-7; 9 bases align to TRBD1. The V gene end was trimmed by 7 bases and the J gene end by 5 bases; junction bases not matched to a gene: 6. Germline CDR1 MNHNY, CDR2 SVGAGI (reference sequence). The CDR3 has 13 amino acids.

The chain links TRBV30 to TRBJ1-2; 8 positions agree with TRBD1. Germline CDR1 is GTSNPN and CDR2 is SVGIG (reference sequence). The CDR3 runs to 13 residues. Trimming cost V 2 bases and J 6 bases; bases outside gene matches: 5. Here the CDR3 reads CAWSPQGAHGYTF. The CDR3 bases are TGTGCCTGGAGTCCCCAGGGGGCCCATGGCTACACCTTC.

This clone was counted between two and nine times. The chain employs TRBV25-1 and TRBJ2-3; 9 bases are shared with TRBD2. This CDR3 spans 15 amino acids. Germline V lookup: CDR1 MGHDK, CDR2 SYGVNS. V trimming: 4 bases; J trimming: 4 bases; junction bases outside the gene matches: 6. The CDR3 here is CASSVGTSSADTQYF. The CDR3 DNA sequence: TGTGCCAGCAGTGTGGGGACTAGCAGCGCAGATACGCAGTATTTT. Based on the CDR3 plus reference TRBV25-1 and TRBJ2-3, the full variable domain is EADIYQTPRYLVIGTGKKITLECSQTMGHDKMYWYQQDPGMELHLIHYSYGVNSTEKGDLSSESTVSRIRTEHFPLTLESARPSHTSQYLCASSVGTSSADTQYFGPGTRLTVL.

This clone was seen more than once but under ten times. The genes are TRBV5-1 and TRBJ2-7; possible D gene TRBD1, 6 bases. The V gene's germline CDR1 is SGHRS and CDR2 YFSETQ. CDR3 length: 14 residues. V was pared by 4 bases and J by 2 bases, with 13 bases between. The chain's CDR3 is CASSNRQEAYEQYF. In nucleotides, the CDR3 is TGCGCCAGCAGCAACCGACAGGAGGCCTACGAGCAGTACTTC. Full variable domain (missing parts from reference TRBV5-1 and TRBJ2-7): KAGVTQTPRYLIKTRGQQVTLSCSPISGHRSVSWYQQTPGQGLQFLFEYFSETQRNKGNFPGRFSGRQFSNSRSEMNVSTLELGDSALYLCASSNRQEAYEQYFGPGTRLTVT.

This rearrangement joins TRBV29-1 to TRBJ2-3; D is perhaps TRBD1 or TRBD2 (5 bases each). The CDR3 extends over 15 amino acids. Per the germline V gene, CDR1 is SQVTM and CDR2 is ANQGSEA. The V end was cut by 5 bases, the J end by 3 bases, with 18 bases between. As DNA, the CDR3 is TGCAGCGTTAACGGGGCCCCGGGGATTACAGATACGCAGTATTTT. Encoded protein: CSVNGAPGITDTQYF.

The V gene is TRBV9, the J gene TRBJ2-2, with TRBD1 matching over 8 bases. V lost 2 bases, J lost 6 bases, and 3 bases stayed unmatched. The CDR3 has 14 residues. Germline V lookup: CDR1 SGDLS, CDR2 YYNGEE. For the CDR3, the DNA is TGTGCCAGCAGCGTCGGACAGGGCCCCGGGGAGCTGTTTTTT. This gives the protein CASSVGQGPGELFF.

The chain has TRBV19 and TRBJ2-1; the D gene is possibly TRBD2 (5 bases). Germline V gives CDR1 LNHDA, CDR2 SQIVND (reference sequence). The CDR3 extends over 15 amino acids. The germline V and J ends were trimmed by 4 bases and 0 bases, with 10 bases remaining between them. CDR3: CASSTDFSSYNEQFF. The CDR3 nucleotides are TGTGCCAGTAGTACGGACTTCAGCTCCTACAATGAGCAGTTCTTC.

The gene calls are TRBV6-6 and TRBJ2-7; tentatively, D is TRBD2 (5 bases). The germline V gene has CDR1 MNHNY and CDR2 SVGAGI (reference sequence). This CDR3 contains 12 residues. The germline V and J ends were trimmed by 4 bases and 7 bases, with 11 bases remaining between them. DNA of the CDR3: TGTGCCAGCAGTTCCCCGACGGGAGAGCAGTACTTC. This encodes CASSSPTGEQYF.

V and J are TRBV5-1 and TRBJ2-3; D is unclear. The CDR3 is 11 amino acids. Germline values: CDR1 SGHRS, CDR2 YFSETQ. Trimming left V 4 bases short and J 2 bases short, with 2 bases between. The CDR3 bases are TGCGCCAGCAGCATCACAGATACGCAGTATTTT. This gives the protein CASSITDTQYF.

This CDR3 is CASSLDINTEAFF. CDR3 DNA sequence: TGCGCCAGCAGCTTGGATATAAACACTGAAGCTTTCTTT. The chain joins TRBV5-1 to TRBJ1-1; D is unresolved. CDR3 size: 13 residues. V was trimmed by 0 bases and J by 2 bases, leaving 5 bases between them. Germline-derived CDR1 and CDR2 are SGHRS and YFSETQ.

This CDR3 reads CASSQELGQGDQPQHF. CDR3 sequence (DNA): TGTGCCAGCAGCCAAGAATTGGGACAGGGGGATCAGCCCCAGCATTTT. The V and J genes are TRBV4-2 and TRBJ1-5; 11 bases are shared with TRBD1. The CDR3 sequence is 16 residues long. In germline, CDR1 is LGHNA, CDR2 YNFKEQ. The V segment lost 0 bases and the J segment 5 bases; nucleotides outside the gene matches: 3.

This chain uses TRBV27 with TRBJ1-5; D remains ambiguous. The CDR3 is 14 residues long. Germline loops: CDR1 MNHEY, CDR2 SMNVEV (reference sequence). V was pared by 2 bases and J by 0 bases, with 5 bases between. The CDR3 region has the DNA TGTGCCAGCAGTTTACAGTATAGCAATCAGCCCCAGCATTTT. Amino acid sequence: CASSLQYSNQPQHF.

V gene TRBV4-3 combines with J gene TRBJ1-5, with D unresolved. Trimming took 0 bases from V and 3 from J, leaving 3 bases between them. The germline CDR1 and CDR2 sequences are LGHNA and YSLEER. This CDR3 comprises 13 residues. The CDR3 sequence is CASSQEANQPQHF. Written as DNA, the CDR3 is TGCGCCAGCAGCCAAGAAGCCAATCAGCCCCAGCATTTT.